Listed here are 30 T cell receptor beta chains from one sample, sequenced in a study of T-cell reconstitution after alpha-beta-depleted transplantation in children. Molecular barcoding with unique molecular identifiers was used for the TCRbeta library. TCRdb processed the PCR reads anew with MiXCR; each CDR3 protein has one entry. This table holds over 550,000 distinct CDR3 sequences, about 10% found once. Sequenced here: PBMCs from the stem cell graft donor, sampled from the stem cell graft. All receptors derive from a human donor who donated a stem cell graft to a child with acute myeloid leukemia.

This clonotype was recorded at least ten times. The V and J genes are TRBV12-3 or TRBV12-4 and TRBJ2-2; D not certain. The CDR3 consists of 12 residues. With 5 bases removed from V and 7 bases from J, the gap between germline ends came to 8 bases. CDR3 loop: CASSLGDGELFF. CDR3 nucleotides: TGTGCCAGCAGTCTAGGTGACGGGGAGCTGTTTTTT.

This clonotype was seen only a few times. The chain uses TRBV29-1 and TRBJ1-1; D remains ambiguous. There are 13 residues in the CDR3. Germline CDR1 SQVTM, CDR2 ANQGSEA. V lost 7 bases and J 0 bases, leaving 12 bases between the germline ends. CDR3 nucleotides: TGCAGCGACCTTGGGCGGATGAACACTGAAGCTTTCTTT. Its protein is CSDLGRMNTEAFF.

Only a few counts were recorded for this clonotype. V is TRBV20-1 and J is TRBJ2-1, with 7 bases aligning to TRBD2. Per the germline V gene, CDR1 is DFQATT and CDR2 is SNEGSKA (reference sequence). There are 15 residues in the CDR3. V dropped 5 bases and J dropped 2; count of bases not matched to a gene: 9. DNA for the CDR3: TGCAGTGCTCCCCTGGCGGGAGCGGCCTACAATGAGCAGTTCTTC. This encodes CSAPLAGAAYNEQFF.

This clonotype was observed a few times. The chain has TRBV20-1 and TRBJ1-4, with a weak D call TRBD1 (6 bases). Germline V gene sequence: CDR1 DFQATT, CDR2 SNEGSKA (reference sequence). The germline V and J ends were trimmed by 5 bases and 8 bases, with 15 bases remaining between them. The CDR3 is made up of 13 amino acids. Here the CDR3 reads CSAPRGTREKLFF. CDR3 nucleotides: TGCAGTGCTCCGAGGGGGACGCGAGAAAAACTGTTTTTT.

This clonotype was recorded many times. The CDR3 loop is CSAKSRSGNTIYF. CDR3 DNA sequence: TGCAGTGCAAAGTCCCGCTCTGGAAACACCATATATTTT. The rearrangement links TRBV29-1 to TRBJ1-3; no reliable D call. Germline CDR1 and CDR2: SQVTM and ANQGSEA. CDR3 length equals 13 residues.

The CDR3 DNA sequence: TGTGCCAGCAGCTTAGCGCAGGGGGCTGATTTTGGCATTCAGTACTTC. This gives the protein CASSLAQGADFGIQYF. This sequence joins TRBV7-9 and TRBJ2-4; 8 positions match TRBD1. Germline assignment: CDR1 SEHNR and CDR2 FQNEAQ (reference sequence). This CDR3 is 16 amino acids long. V lost 0 bases and J lost 9; bases outside the gene matches: 10.

This rearrangement joins TRBV5-1 to TRBJ2-5; TRBD2 matches at 8 bases. CDR1 and CDR2 from the germline V gene are SGHRS and YFSETQ. Trimming at V came to 2 bases and at J to 4 bases, leaving 13 bases not matched to a gene. There are 17 residues in the CDR3. The chain's CDR3 is CASSFLTGGPTGETQYF. CDR3 sequence (DNA): TGCGCCAGCAGCTTTCTCACGGGAGGGCCGACCGGAGAGACCCAGTACTTC. The whole variable domain, filled in from reference TRBV5-1 and TRBJ2-5, reads KAGVTQTPRYLIKTRGQQVTLSCSPISGHRSVSWYQQTPGQGLQFLFEYFSETQRNKGNFPGRFSGRQFSNSRSEMNVSTLELGDSALYLCASSFLTGGPTGETQYFGPGTRLLVL.

This clonotype was detected a few times. The V and J genes are TRBV25-1 and TRBJ2-3, with TRBD2 matching over 9 bases. With V trimmed by 6 bases and J by 2 bases, 12 bases remained unmatched. The CDR3 spans 17 residues. Germline loops: CDR1 MGHDK, CDR2 SYGVNS. CDR3 loop: CASSLRAGGAHTDTQYF. Written as DNA, the CDR3 is TGTGCCAGCAGCCTCCGGGCGGGGGGGGCTCACACAGATACGCAGTATTTT.

This clonotype was observed a handful of times. The V and J genes are TRBV4-2 and TRBJ1-5; TRBD1 is a possible D gene (5 bases). V was clipped by 2 bases and J by 4 bases, with 12 bases between them. Germline CDR1 and CDR2: LGHNA and YNFKEQ. This CDR3 comprises 15 residues. CDR3 in DNA: TGTGCCAGCAGCCAAAATAATTGGGGGAATCAGCCCCAGCATTTT. Residues: CASSQNNWGNQPQHF.

The table lists this clonotype with many counts. The chain recombines TRBV29-1 with TRBJ1-2; D uncertain. The germline V and J ends were trimmed by 7 bases and 3 bases, with 12 bases remaining between them. There are 12 residues in the CDR3. CDR1 is SQVTM, CDR2 ANQGSEA, per germline. The chain's CDR3 is CSAGRVYYGYTF. The CDR3 nucleotides are TGCAGCGCTGGCCGCGTTTACTATGGCTACACCTTC. Filled out from reference TRBV29-1 and TRBJ1-2, the complete variable domain reads SAVISQKPSRDICQRGTSLTIQCQVDSQVTMMFWYRQQPGQSLTLIATANQGSEATYESGFVIDKFPISRPNLTFSTLTVSNMSPEDSSIYLCSAGRVYYGYTFGSGTRLTVV.

The CDR3 nucleotides are TGTGCCAGCAGCCCCCGTGGGGAGGGGGGCCGGGCAGATACGCAGTATTTT. Encoded protein: CASSPRGEGGRADTQYF. The chain combines TRBV7-3 with TRBJ2-3; TRBD2 is a possible D gene (7 bases). The germline V gene has CDR1 SGHTA and CDR2 FQGTGA. V was clipped by 5 bases and J by 4 bases, with 22 bases between them. The length of the CDR3 is 17 residues.

The V gene is TRBV29-1, the J gene TRBJ1-2, with no clear D. Trimming cost V 8 bases and J 3 bases, with 13 bases left between them. The CDR3 is 12 amino acids. From germline, CDR1 is SQVTM and CDR2 ANQGSEA. The CDR3 region is CSITDGYYGYTF. For the CDR3, the DNA is TGCAGCATCACCGATGGTTACTATGGCTACACCTTC.

This clonotype was seen a few times. V gene TRBV28 combines with J gene TRBJ2-4; D remains ambiguous. Germline CDR1 MDHEN, CDR2 SYDVKM. CDR3 length equals 13 residues. The V gene lost 6 bases and the J gene lost 4 bases, with 10 bases spanning the gap. CDR3: CASSLQLKNIQYF. The CDR3 DNA reads as TGTGCCAGCAGCCTGCAGCTTAAAAACATTCAGTACTTC.

This clonotype has at least ten counts. The chain employs TRBV12-3 or TRBV12-4 and TRBJ2-3; tentatively, D is TRBD2 (6 bases). V lost 5 bases, J lost 3 bases, and 15 bases lay in between. CDR3 size: 15 residues. DNA for the CDR3: TGTGCCAGCAGTCGACTAGAAGTGGGTACAGATACGCAGTATTTT. It encodes CASSRLEVGTDTQYF.

The chain joins TRBV7-2 to TRBJ1-2; 10 bases align to TRBD1. Germline assignment: CDR1 SGHTA and CDR2 FQGNSA. The CDR3 spans 15 residues. V shed 5 bases and J 2 bases; nucleotides not matched to a gene: 5. The CDR3 sequence is CASSLRDRGNYGYTF. The CDR3, as DNA: TGTGCCAGCAGCCTACGGGACAGGGGCAACTATGGCTACACCTTC.

This clonotype came up a few times. This chain connects TRBV28 to TRBJ2-1; 9 bases line up with TRBD2. This CDR3 comprises 12 residues. The V and J ends lost 7 bases and 8 bases, in that order; junction bases with no gene match: 3. Germline-derived CDR1 and CDR2 are MDHEN and SYDVKM. For the CDR3, the DNA is TGTGCCAGCATCGCTAGCGGGGATGAGCAGTTCTTC. Translation gives CASIASGDEQFF.

The genes are TRBV3-1 and TRBJ2-4; D is perhaps TRBD1 (6 bases). This CDR3 has 18 residues. Trimming cost V 10 bases and J 5 bases, with 30 bases left between them. Germline loops: CDR1 LGHDT, CDR2 YNNKEL (reference sequence). CDR3 sequence reads: CAISLPTGLWDWENIQYF. Here the CDR3 DNA reads TGTGCCATCAGTTTACCCACAGGGCTTTGGGATTGGGAAAACATTCAGTACTTC.

Only a few counts were recorded for this clonotype. This chain links TRBV18 with TRBJ2-1; D gene unclear. This CDR3 has 15 residues. The germline V gene has CDR1 KGHSH and CDR2 LQKENI. Trimming removed 6 bases at V and 0 bases at J, with 12 bases between. The CDR3 protein is CASSPLYSSYNEQFF. The CDR3 DNA reads as TGTGCCAGCTCGCCGCTATATAGCTCCTACAATGAGCAGTTCTTC.

The rearrangement uses TRBV18 and TRBJ2-7; D might be TRBD1 (6 bases). The CDR3 is 15 residues long. V gave up 3 bases and J gave up 5 bases, with 17 bases separating them. Germline values: CDR1 KGHSH, CDR2 LQKENI. CDR3 protein: CASSPLRGRGDEQYF. The CDR3 nucleotides are TGTGCCAGCTCACCCCTTCGTGGCAGGGGCGACGAGCAGTACTTC.

The gene calls are TRBV4-2 and TRBJ2-2; D is undetermined. Trimming left V 0 bases short and J 1 base short, with 24 bases between. Germline assignment: CDR1 LGHNA and CDR2 YNFKEQ. The CDR3 runs to 21 residues. The CDR3 region is CASSQDFFAQVVAVNTGELFF. CDR3 coding DNA: TGTGCCAGCAGCCAAGATTTTTTTGCCCAGGTAGTCGCGGTGAACACCGGGGAGCTGTTTTTT.

With respect to this clonotype: The junction does not match germline at one end; this may be a read error. This chain joins TRBV20-1 and TRBJ1-5, with D perhaps matching TRBD1 (5 bases). The CDR3 runs to 15 residues. Germline V CDR1 and CDR2: DFQATT, SNEGSKA (reference sequence). CDR3 in DNA: TGCTGTGCTAGAGATGCAGGGTTAGGCAATCAGCCCCAGCATTTT. Residues: CCARDAGLGNQPQHF.

This clonotype was counted ten times or more. The chain links TRBV29-1 to TRBJ2-2; D might be TRBD1 (5 bases). Trimming took 7 bases from V and 1 from J, leaving 16 bases between them. CDR1 and CDR2 from the germline V gene are SQVTM and ANQGSEA. The CDR3 is 15 residues long. Written as DNA, the CDR3 is TGCAGCGCTAAAATAGGGGTAGAGAACACCGGGGAGCTGTTTTTT. The encoded protein is CSAKIGVENTGELFF.

V gene TRBV7-9 combines with J gene TRBJ1-5; TRBD1 matches at 11 bases. This CDR3 comprises 16 residues. The trim removed 3 bases at V and 7 bases at J, leaving 8 bases unmatched. In germline, CDR1 is SEHNR, CDR2 FQNEAQ (reference sequence). The CDR3 region is CASSFTPGQGDQPQHF. CDR3 sequence (DNA): TGTGCCAGCAGCTTCACCCCGGGACAGGGGGACCAGCCCCAGCATTTT.

This clonotype occurred a few times. V gene TRBV7-2 combines with J gene TRBJ2-1, with TRBD2 matching 7 bases. CDR3 length equals 16 residues. Germline trimming cut 1 base from V and 4 bases from J; bases unmatched to any gene: 7. From germline, CDR1 is SGHTA and CDR2 FQGNSA. As DNA, the CDR3 is TGTGCCAGCAGCTTAGGACTAGCCCCCGATTACAATGAGCAGTTCTTC. Residues: CASSLGLAPDYNEQFF.

A few counts support this clonotype. The rearrangement joins TRBV28 to TRBJ2-5; 12 bases match TRBD2. This CDR3 spans 14 amino acids. V shed 8 bases, J shed 2 bases, and the junction held 3 bases outside the gene matches. CDR1 and CDR2 from the germline V gene are MDHEN and SYDVKM. CDR3 loop: CASQTSGSQETQYF. DNA for the CDR3: TGTGCCAGCCAGACTAGCGGGAGTCAAGAGACCCAGTACTTC.

The rearrangement links TRBV29-1 to TRBJ2-5; 7 nucleotides agree with TRBD2. J lost 4 bases, V lost 6 bases, and 14 bases had no gene match. The CDR3 runs 15 residues. The germline CDR1 and CDR2 sequences are SQVTM and ANQGSEA. In DNA, the CDR3 is TGCAGCGTCCAATACTCTGGGGGGGGTGGAGAGACCCAGTACTTC. As protein: CSVQYSGGGGETQYF.

The V call is TRBV30, the J call TRBJ1-2; a weak D match, TRBD1 (5 bases). The CDR3 has 13 residues. V was shortened by 1 base and J by 3 bases, with 9 bases between the two germline ends. Germline V gives CDR1 GTSNPN, CDR2 SVGIG (reference sequence). The CDR3 loop is CAWSDRGDYGYTF. The CDR3 DNA reads as TGTGCCTGGAGTGACCGGGGGGACTATGGCTACACCTTC. Looking up the rest from reference TRBV30 and TRBJ1-2 gives the full variable domain: SQTIHQWPATLVQPVGSPLSLECTVEGTSNPNLYWYRQAAGRGLQLLFYSVGIGQISSEVPQNLSASRPQDRQFILSSKKLLLSDSGFYLCAWSDRGDYGYTFGSGTRLTVV.

The chain combines TRBV6-2 or TRBV6-3 with TRBJ2-7, with D tentatively TRBD2 (5 bases). The CDR3 is made up of 14 amino acids. The germline V and J ends were trimmed by 6 bases and 7 bases, with 19 bases remaining between them. From germline, CDR1 is MNHEY and CDR2 SVGEGT. The chain's CDR3 is CASRMWEPRREQYF. The CDR3 DNA reads as TGTGCCAGCAGGATGTGGGAGCCCAGGAGAGAGCAGTACTTC.

V is TRBV30 and J is TRBJ1-5; D is ambiguous. V was pared by 2 bases and J by 5 bases, with 7 bases between. Germline CDR1 is GTSNPN and CDR2 is SVGIG (reference sequence). The CDR3 is 12 residues long. For the CDR3, the DNA is TGTGCCTGGAGTCCCGGGTATCAGCCCCAGCATTTT. Encoded protein: CAWSPGYQPQHF.

The V and J genes are TRBV6-5 and TRBJ1-5; D remains ambiguous. CDR3 length: 15 amino acids. With 1 base removed from V and 0 bases from J, the gap between germline ends came to 7 bases. Germline values: CDR1 MNHEY, CDR2 SVGAGI. This chain's CDR3 is CASSYFSGSNQPQHF. As DNA, the CDR3 is TGTGCCAGCAGTTACTTTTCGGGTAGCAATCAGCCCCAGCATTTT.